One sample yielded the 21 T cell receptor beta chains listed below, sequenced in a study of cytomegalovirus exposure and HLA in healthy donors. 60 Vbeta and 13 Jbeta primers were used in PCR. Only in-frame clones appear in the TCRdb table, and some are missing; sequencing was by immunoSEQ multiplex PCR. The profile shows 80,000 to 95,000 clones, roughly 70% of them singletons. Sequencing was done on a sample of PBMCs. The receptors shown here come from a woman between 50 and 59 years old in good health and CMV-seropositive.

The chain links TRBV28 to TRBJ2-7; 7 bases agree with TRBD1. V gave up 3 bases and J gave up 6 bases; unmatched junction bases: 8. The CDR3 covers 14 residues. In germline, CDR1 is MDHEN, CDR2 SYDVKM. This chain's CDR3 is CASSFYRGRGEQYF. The CDR3 region has the DNA TGTGCCAGCAGTTTTTACAGGGGAAGAGGCGAGCAGTACTTC.

This clone has just a few counts. V and J are TRBV19 and TRBJ1-5, with 9 bases fitting TRBD1. CDR3 length: 13 amino acids. The J segment lost 5 bases and the V segment lost 7 bases, leaving 3 bases of the junction unmatched. Germline values: CDR1 LNHDA, CDR2 SQIVND (reference sequence). Here the CDR3 reads CASTRTGDQPQHF. CDR3 bases: TGTGCCAGTACCCGGACAGGGGATCAGCCCCAGCATTTT. Combining the CDR3 with reference TRBV19 and TRBJ1-5 gives the whole variable domain DGGITQSPKYLFRKEGQNVTLSCEQNLNHDAMYWYRQDPGQGLRLIYYSQIVNDFQKGDIAEGYSVSREKKESFPLTVTSAQKNPTAFYLCASTRTGDQPQHFGDGTRLSIL.

This clone was counted only a few times. V and J are TRBV5-1 and TRBJ2-7, with 9 bases that match TRBD1. Per the germline V gene, CDR1 is SGHRS and CDR2 is YFSETQ. Germline trimming cut 5 bases from V and 3 bases from J; bases unmatched to any gene: 0. The CDR3 is made up of 12 amino acids. CDR3 residues: CASRDRGYEQYF. The CDR3 DNA follows: TGCGCCAGCAGGGACAGGGGCTACGAGCAGTACTTC.

The genes are TRBV2 and TRBJ2-2; D is possibly TRBD1 (6 bases). The CDR3 spans 16 residues. Germline CDR1 is SNHLY and CDR2 is FYNNEI. The V end lost 5 bases, the J end lost 0 bases, and 13 bases lay between the germline ends. The CDR3 here is CASSPTGLPNTGELFF. As DNA, the CDR3 is TGTGCCAGCAGTCCAACAGGGCTGCCGAACACCGGGGAGCTGTTTTTT.

There are a few counts of this clone. The rearrangement uses TRBV29-1 and TRBJ2-1; 9 bases match TRBD2. Germline V gives CDR1 SQVTM, CDR2 ANQGSEA. CDR3 length equals 15 residues. V lost 1 base and J lost 7; bases outside the gene matches: 8. The CDR3 is CSVEGGRVSVNEQFF. CDR3 coding DNA: TGCAGCGTTGAAGGCGGGAGGGTTAGTGTGAATGAGCAGTTCTTC.

This sequence joins TRBV4-2 and TRBJ2-3; D uncertain. The CDR3 sequence is 14 residues long. Germline CDR1 is LGHNA and CDR2 is YNFKEQ. The V gene lost 0 bases and the J gene lost 1 base, with 5 bases spanning the gap. This CDR3 is CASSQEQRTDTQYF. The CDR3 DNA reads as TGTGCCAGCAGCCAAGAACAGCGCACAGATACGCAGTATTTT.

The chain links TRBV9 to TRBJ1-1; 8 bases line up with TRBD1. This CDR3 region has 15 residues. V dropped 3 bases and J dropped 5; count of bases not matched to a gene: 9. Germline loops: CDR1 SGDLS, CDR2 YYNGEE. For the CDR3, the DNA is TGTGCCAGCAGCGGAACGACAGGGGCGGGGACTGAAGCTTTCTTT. Its protein product is CASSGTTGAGTEAFF.

The V gene is TRBV9, the J gene TRBJ2-7, with D possibly being TRBD1 (6 bases). This CDR3 is 11 amino acids long. V was trimmed by 7 bases and J by 7 bases, leaving 12 bases between them. The V gene's germline CDR1 is SGDLS and CDR2 YYNGEE. The CDR3 is CASPQGQEQYF. CDR3 DNA sequence: TGTGCCAGCCCCCAGGGGCAGGAGCAGTACTTC.

This clone was seen a handful of times. The chain joins TRBV7-2 to TRBJ2-1, with TRBD1 matching 7 bases. CDR3 length: 15 residues. Germline V gene lookup returns CDR1 SGHTA and CDR2 FQGNSA. V trimming: 1 base; J trimming: 7 bases; junction bases outside the gene matches: 7. The CDR3 region is CASSLGGGQQNEQFF. Written as DNA, the CDR3 is TGTGCCAGCAGCTTAGGAGGGGGCCAGCAGAATGAGCAGTTCTTC.

A remark on this clone: A junction end diverges from the germline sequence, so it may reflect a read error. V and J are TRBV7-9 and TRBJ1-2, with D uncertain. CDR3 size: 12 residues. From germline, CDR1 is SEHNR and CDR2 FQNEAQ (reference sequence). In DNA, the CDR3 is TGTTCCAGCAGCTTAGACTACTATGGCTACACCTTC. Encoded protein: CSSSLDYYGYTF.

Concerning this clone: This sequence may be a read error, since a much larger clone differs from it by one base. This chain uses TRBV4-2 with TRBJ2-7, with a possible D match to TRBD2 (6 bases). CDR1 LGHNA and CDR2 YNFKEQ come from the germline V gene. The V end was cut by 1 base, the J end by 0 bases, with 22 bases between. The CDR3 is made up of 19 amino acids. As DNA, the CDR3 is TGTGCCAGCAGCCAAGTGGAACTAGCAAGTGATCATTTCTCCTACGAGCAGTACTTC. Residues: CASSQVELASDHFSYEQYF.

V and J are TRBV6-6 and TRBJ2-1; 11 bases map to TRBD2. CDR1 and CDR2 from the germline V gene are MNHNY and SVGAGI (reference sequence). The CDR3 is 12 residues long. Germline trimming cut 7 bases from V and 14 bases from J; bases unmatched to any gene: 7. CDR3 coding DNA: TGTGCCAGCAAATCTAGCGGGAGGTTCGAGTTCTTC. It specifies CASKSSGRFEFF.

The rearrangement joins TRBV28 to TRBJ2-6; D possibly corresponds to TRBD1 (5 bases). V lost 3 bases to trimming and J lost 0 bases, with 18 bases between them. In germline, CDR1 is MDHEN, CDR2 SYDVKM. The length of the CDR3 is 19 residues. In nucleotides, the CDR3 is TGTGCCAGCAGTTTTAAAACGACAGTTTCCTACTCTGGGGCCAACGTCCTGACTTTC. Translation: CASSFKTTVSYSGANVLTF.

This clone appeared a few times. The chain recombines TRBV5-5 with TRBJ1-1, with TRBD1 matching over 7 bases. The junction had 11 bases not matched to a gene; V was cut back by 0 bases and J by 12 bases. CDR1 SGHKS and CDR2 YYEKEE come from the germline V gene (reference sequence). The CDR3 is 14 amino acids. In nucleotides, the CDR3 is TGTGCCAGCAGCTTGGGGGACAGAACAAACACCCCTTTCTTT. Amino acid sequence: CASSLGDRTNTPFF. Full variable domain (remainder filled in from reference TRBV5-5 and TRBJ1-1): DAGVTQSPTHLIKTRGQQVTLRCSPISGHKSVSWYQQVLGQGPQFIFQYYEKEERGRGNFPDRFSARQFPNYSSELNVNALLLGDSALYLCASSLGDRTNTPFFGQGTRLTVV.

For this clone: This CDR3 is also generated by other DNA sequences in the sample. The gene calls are TRBV18 and TRBJ1-1, with D maybe TRBD1 (5 bases). The germline V and J ends were trimmed by 1 base and 0 bases, with 9 bases remaining between them. This CDR3 region has 15 residues. In germline, CDR1 is KGHSH, CDR2 LQKENI. The CDR3 region is CASSPLDSLNTEAFF. Here the CDR3 DNA reads TGTGCCAGCTCACCACTTGACAGTCTGAACACTGAAGCTTTCTTT.

The chain carries TRBV7-2 and TRBJ1-6; TRBD1 agrees at 7 bases. Trimming at V came to 5 bases and at J to 8 bases, leaving 3 bases not matched to a gene. The V gene's germline CDR1 is SGHTA and CDR2 FQGNSA. This CDR3 is 13 amino acids long. Written as DNA, the CDR3 is TGTGCCAGCAGCCGGGACAGCTATTCACCCCTCCACTTT. This translates into CASSRDSYSPLHF.

The chain employs TRBV28 and TRBJ2-5, with D tentatively TRBD2 (5 bases). Trimming cost V 6 bases and J 4 bases, with 15 bases left between them. Per the germline V gene, CDR1 is MDHEN and CDR2 is SYDVKM. The CDR3 length is 14 residues. In nucleotides, the CDR3 is TGTGCCAGCAGGGCGGAAATTGCGGGAGAGACCCAGTACTTC. It encodes CASRAEIAGETQYF. Together with reference TRBV28 and TRBJ2-5, the CDR3 gives the full variable domain: DVKVTQSSRYLVKRTGEKVFLECVQDMDHENMFWYRQDPGLGLRLIYFSYDVKMKEKGDIPEGYSVSREKKERFSLILESASTNQTSMYLCASRAEIAGETQYFGPGTRLLVL.

V is TRBV28 and J is TRBJ1-2, with D unresolved. CDR3 length equals 10 residues. CDR1 is MDHEN, CDR2 SYDVKM, per germline. Trimming pared 8 bases from V and 12 bases from J, leaving 13 bases between. The CDR3 DNA reads TGTGCCAGCGCCGACATTTCCCACACCTTC. Protein: CASADISHTF.

The CDR3, as DNA: TGCGCCAGCAGCTCACAGGGCACAGATACGCAGTATTTT. Its protein product is CASSSQGTDTQYF. V usage is TRBV5-1 and J usage is TRBJ2-3, with D maybe TRBD1 (5 bases). V lost 3 bases and J lost 1, with 6 bases in between. Germline CDR1 and CDR2: SGHRS and YFSETQ. The CDR3 spans 13 residues. The whole variable domain, remainder taken from reference TRBV5-1 and TRBJ2-3, is KAGVTQTPRYLIKTRGQQVTLSCSPISGHRSVSWYQQTPGQGLQFLFEYFSETQRNKGNFPGRFSGRQFSNSRSEMNVSTLELGDSALYLCASSSQGTDTQYFGPGTRLTVL.

The gene calls are TRBV28 and TRBJ2-6, with 9 bases fitting TRBD1. The CDR3 consists of 17 residues. With 5 bases clipped from V and 0 bases from J, the junction kept 5 bases outside the gene matches. Looked up from germline, CDR1 is MDHEN and CDR2 is SYDVKM. This chain's CDR3 is CASSPRQGVSGANVLTF. As DNA, the CDR3 is TGTGCCAGCAGTCCGAGACAGGGGGTCTCTGGGGCCAACGTCCTGACTTTC.

This chain connects TRBV4-1 to TRBJ2-5; 15 nucleotides match TRBD2. V lost 5 bases to trimming and J lost 2 bases; unmatched junction nucleotides: 21. Germline V gene data show CDR1 as MGHRA and CDR2 as YSYEKL. The CDR3 runs 22 residues. In nucleotides, the CDR3 is TGCGCCAGCAGCAAACGTAAAAATTTGGGACTAGCGGGAGGTGTCGGTCAAGAGACCCAGTACTTC. Translation gives CASSKRKNLGLAGGVGQETQYF.